This entry is about one T cell receptor (beta chain). Its specificity is not known. This entry belongs to a study of shared clonotypes between healthy human individuals. General observations from the study: Around 4.7% was the fraction of naive CD4 clonotypes found shared across a handful of donors.

Trimming stripped 6 bases from V and 0 bases from J, with 14 bases between. CDR3 length equals 15 residues. Germline V gene lookup returns CDR1 SNHLY and CDR2 FYNNEI. Source study methods: Junction-only immunoSEQ data arrived without quality scores, meaning filtering differed. Generated by immunoSEQ multiplex PCR, the TCRdb table keeps only in-frame clones and is missing some. Clonal size and the V and J genes are those of that table, whereas D and trimming came from the DNA. This table holds nearly 2 million clones, 85% to 95% found once. Positive CCR7 selection of CD45RO-negative cells yielded the naive CD8 cells, and terminally differentiated effector memory CD45RA+ cells were excluded.

The chain joins TRBV2 to TRBJ1-2; a possible D gene is TRBD1 (5 bases). The sequenced sample was naive CD8+ T cells sorted from blood. This receptor was obtained from a man aged 18-30 years in good health. The CDR3 bases are TGTGCCAGCAGGGACTGGGACGGTCCTAACTATGGCTACACCTTC. The encoded protein is CASRDWDGPNYGYTF.